This T cell receptor beta chain is drawn from a study of blood T cell repertoires in COVID-19. V gave up 2 bases and J gave up 0 bases, with 3 bases separating them. Germline V gene data show CDR1 as SGDLS and CDR2 as YYNGEE. CDR3 length: 13 residues. Authors' data handling: Estimation of nucleated cell counts was performed using reference gene primer amplification. The assay was immunoSEQ multiplex PCR, and TCRdb's table has in-frame clones only and misses some. D and trimming come from the DNA, and the V and J calls and clone size come from that table. The sample has fewer than 350,000 clones, around nine tenths seen once. Followed over time, Seattle patients had been enrolled while infection was active. This clone was seen just once.

The J gene is TRBJ2-1, the V gene TRBV9, with D uncertain. Source material: peripheral blood. The TCR sequence derives from a woman in her 70s with COVID-19, enrolled during active disease. The CDR3 loop is CASSVYSYNEQFF. The CDR3 coding sequence is TGTGCCAGCAGCGTTTACTCCTACAATGAGCAGTTCTTC. Drawing the rest from reference TRBV9 and TRBJ2-1, the complete variable domain is DSGVTQTPKHLITATGQRVTLRCSPRSGDLSVYWYQQSLDQGLQFLIQYYNGEERAKGNILERFSAQQFPDLHSELNLSSLELGDSALYFCASSVYSYNEQFFGPGTRLTVL.